What follows describes a single T cell receptor beta chain. This sample is part of a study of control samples from healthy donors and cancer patients. TCRdb's copy holds only in-frame clones and misses some; the assay was immunoSEQ multiplex PCR. The sample yields about 50,000 clones, about 93% seen once. The CDR3 is 17 amino acids. Trimming stripped 0 bases from V and 0 bases from J, with 13 bases between. Germline V CDR1 and CDR2: MNHEY, SVGEGT. What was sequenced was blood. This chain links TRBV6-2 or TRBV6-3 with TRBJ2-3; D is perhaps TRBD2 (7 bases). The clonotype originates from a man younger than 45 in good health. The CDR3 coding sequence is TGTGCCAGCAGTTACTCGGGGGGGGCGTGGAGCACAGATACGCAGTATTTT. This translates into CASSYSGGAWSTDTQYF.